This section outlines one T cell receptor beta chain sequence together with its context. Its specificity is not known. The data were taken from a study of cytomegalovirus exposure and HLA in healthy donors. CDR1 and CDR2 from the germline V gene are SNHLY and FYNNEI. This CDR3 spans 15 amino acids. J was trimmed by 0 bases and V by 7 bases; bases with no gene match: 7. General study results and limits: The study carried out a later analysis of TCR beta sequences. It associated under 20,000 of them with specific HLA alleles at a false discovery rate of 0.05.

The PCR was carried out with 60 Vbeta primers and 13 Jbeta primers. Assay used: immunoSEQ multiplex PCR; TCRdb lists only in-frame clones, some missing. The table lists around 150,000 clones, approximately 76% of them singletons. Sequencing was done on a sample of PBMCs. The receptor comes from a female donor in good health and CMV-seronegative. The chain couples TRBV2 to TRBJ2-7; 9 bases map to TRBD1. The CDR3 loop reads CASTKETGGSYEQYF. The CDR3 coding sequence is TGTGCCAGCACCAAGGAGACAGGGGGCTCCTACGAGCAGTACTTC.